Listed here are 16 T cell receptor beta chains from one sample, sequenced in a study of T cell responses to AZD1222 COVID-19 vaccine. Some clones are missing from TCRdb's copy, which holds only in-frame ones; the method was immunoSEQ multiplex PCR. In the table there are 150,000 or so clones, about 91% of which are singletons. The specimen comprised peripheral blood, sampled on day 0 of AZD1222 vaccination. The receptors shown here come from an adult in good health.

The chain couples TRBV12-5 to TRBJ2-1; weak D call: TRBD1 (5 bases). The CDR3 extends over 16 amino acids. Germline V CDR1 and CDR2: LGHNT, FRNRAP. The ends were cut back, 5 bases at V and 4 bases at J, with 18 bases in the middle. The CDR3 sequence is CASGRMGMGLYNEQFF. The CDR3 nucleotides are TGTGCTAGTGGTCGGATGGGAATGGGGCTGTACAATGAGCAGTTCTTC. Full variable domain (missing parts from reference TRBV12-5 and TRBJ2-1): DARVTQTPRHKVTEMGQEVTMRCQPILGHNTVFWYRQTMMQGLELLAYFRNRAPLDDSGMPKDRFSAEMPDATLATLKIQPSEPRDSAVYFCASGRMGMGLYNEQFFGPGTRLTVL.

The sample holds one count of this clone. The chain combines TRBV2 with TRBJ2-7, with a possible D match to TRBD2 (6 bases). CDR3 size: 15 residues. V was clipped by 7 bases and J by 4 bases, with 20 bases between them. CDR1 is SNHLY, CDR2 FYNNEI, per germline. The CDR3 protein is CASIPSGGEVYEQYF. In nucleotides, the CDR3 is TGTGCCAGCATCCCGTCGGGCGGGGAGGTTTACGAGCAGTACTTC.

This clone has only one observation. The chain joins TRBV11-2 to TRBJ1-2; D perhaps matches TRBD1 (6 bases). This CDR3 contains 14 residues. Germline CDR1 reads SGHAT; CDR2 reads FQNNGV. V lost 1 base and J lost 7, with 13 bases in between. The CDR3 DNA is TGTGCCAGCAGCTTAGCTCTGGGGGGGGCTGGCTACACCTTC. This gives the protein CASSLALGGAGYTF.

In this sample, this clone turned up once. The chain uses TRBV25-1 and TRBJ2-3, with a possible D match to TRBD2 (6 bases). The length of the CDR3 is 15 residues. V was trimmed by 6 bases and J by 0 bases, leaving 13 bases between them. The germline V gene has CDR1 MGHDK and CDR2 SYGVNS. The CDR3 is CASSLEGTSTDTQYF. In nucleotides, the CDR3 is TGTGCCAGCAGCCTAGAGGGGACTAGCACAGATACGCAGTATTTT.

The V call is TRBV11-2, the J call TRBJ1-2; TRBD1 matches at 8 bases. CDR1 is SGHAT, CDR2 FQNNGV, per germline. This CDR3 contains 14 residues. The trim removed 0 bases at V and 7 bases at J, leaving 4 bases unmatched. CDR3 loop: CASSLEAGGSGYTF. The CDR3 DNA is TGTGCCAGCAGCTTAGAAGCAGGGGGCTCTGGCTACACCTTC.

The chain has TRBV5-5 and TRBJ2-3; D gene ambiguous. V was pared by 4 bases and J by 0 bases, with 18 bases between. Per the germline V gene, CDR1 is SGHKS and CDR2 is YYEKEE (reference sequence). The CDR3 spans 17 residues. DNA for the CDR3: TGTGCCAGCAGCCCCTATGGCTCCCCGGCTAGCACAGATACGCAGTATTTT. Protein sequence: CASSPYGSPASTDTQYF.

The rearrangement joins TRBV5-6 to TRBJ2-7; unclear D gene. Germline CDR1 SGHDT, CDR2 YYEEEE. Trimming left V 0 bases short and J 7 bases short, with 14 bases between. The CDR3 consists of 14 residues. Here the CDR3 reads CASSLGDGSREQYF. The CDR3, as DNA: TGTGCCAGCAGCTTGGGCGACGGTTCTAGAGAGCAGTACTTC.

V gene TRBV28 combines with J gene TRBJ1-1, with TRBD1 as a possible D gene (5 bases). CDR1 and CDR2 from the germline V gene are MDHEN and SYDVKM. The V and J ends lost 4 bases and 4 bases respectively, with 10 bases between them. This CDR3 is built from 13 residues. The CDR3 nucleotides read TGTGCCAGCAGTTCCCCCGGGGGCACTGAAGCTTTCTTT. Translated, it gives CASSSPGGTEAFF.

The chain joins TRBV6-2 or TRBV6-3 to TRBJ2-2; D uncertain. V lost 0 bases, J lost 2 bases, and 1 base lay in between. The CDR3 contains 13 residues. Germline assignment: CDR1 MNHEY and CDR2 SVGEGT. The CDR3: CASSYSNTGELFF. The CDR3 DNA reads as TGTGCCAGCAGTTACTCCAACACCGGGGAGCTGTTTTTT.

This rearrangement joins TRBV5-1 to TRBJ2-7; D unclear. Between the trimmed V and J ends, which lost 0 bases and 3 bases, there was a span of 10 bases. Looked up from germline, CDR1 is SGHRS and CDR2 is YFSETQ. The CDR3 loop spans 14 amino acids. CDR3 bases: TGCGCCAGCAGCTTGGAACAAATCAACTACGAGCAGTACTTC. Amino acids: CASSLEQINYEQYF.

The gene calls are TRBV18 and TRBJ2-1, with unresolved D. V gave up 5 bases and J gave up 0 bases, with 11 bases separating them. The CDR3 runs to 15 residues. The germline V gene encodes CDR1 KGHSH and CDR2 LQKENI. Here the CDR3 DNA reads TGTGCCAGCTCAGTAGGTGAGAGCTCCTACAATGAGCAGTTCTTC. It codes for CASSVGESSYNEQFF.

The chain joins TRBV2 to TRBJ1-3; D gene unclear. Looked up from germline, CDR1 is SNHLY and CDR2 is FYNNEI. V was shortened by 8 bases and J by 4 bases, with 12 bases between the two germline ends. This CDR3 contains 13 residues. CDR3 loop: CASARGPGNTIYF. CDR3 in DNA: TGTGCCAGCGCACGGGGTCCGGGAAACACCATATATTTT.

V is TRBV18 and J is TRBJ1-2; D gene unclear. This CDR3 has 13 residues. In germline, CDR1 is KGHSH, CDR2 LQKENI. The V end lost 6 bases, the J end lost 4 bases, and 12 bases lay between the germline ends. The CDR3 sequence is CASSPPTIYGYTF. The CDR3 DNA reads as TGTGCCAGCTCTCCCCCGACAATCTATGGCTACACCTTC.

The V gene is TRBV30, the J gene TRBJ1-4; no reliable D call. Germline V gene sequence: CDR1 GTSNPN, CDR2 SVGIG (reference sequence). This CDR3 contains 11 residues. Between the trimmed V and J ends, which lost 3 bases and 5 bases, there was a span of 4 bases. In DNA form, the CDR3 reads TGTGCCTGGAGCAGGAATGAAAAACTGTTTTTT. This encodes CAWSRNEKLFF. Full variable domain (outside the CDR3, taken from reference TRBV30 and TRBJ1-4): SQTIHQWPATLVQPVGSPLSLECTVEGTSNPNLYWYRQAAGRGLQLLFYSVGIGQISSEVPQNLSASRPQDRQFILSSKKLLLSDSGFYLCAWSRNEKLFFGSGTQLSVL.

The CDR3 DNA is TGCACCGCAGGGAGGAACACCGGGGAGCTGTTTTTT. It is translated as CTAGRNTGELFF. The chain is built from TRBV29-1 and TRBJ2-2; D may match TRBD1 or TRBD2 (5 bases each). CDR1 and CDR2 (germline): SQVTM, ANQGSEA. This CDR3 has 12 residues.

This clone came up once. V and J are TRBV25-1 and TRBJ1-5; D gene ambiguous. Germline CDR1 MGHDK, CDR2 SYGVNS. V gave up 1 base and J gave up 0 bases, with 10 bases separating them. The CDR3 extends over 16 amino acids. The CDR3 DNA is TGTGCCAGCAGTGAATGCACGGAATATAGCAATCAGCCCCAGCATTTT. It codes for CASSECTEYSNQPQHF.